The clone carrying this T cell receptor (beta chain) has only a few counts. The data derive from a study of blood T cell repertoires in COVID-19. Authors' analysis steps: Estimation of nucleated cell counts was performed using reference gene primer amplification. Assay: immunoSEQ multiplex PCR; the TCRdb copy retains only in-frame clones and omits some. The V and J calls and clone size are taken from that table; D and trimming were inferred from the DNA. The repertoire holds 100,000 to 120,000 clones, with around 76% as singletons. Germline CDR1 is MNHEY and CDR2 is SVGAGI. This CDR3 contains 12 residues. Trimming pared 9 bases from V and 5 bases from J, leaving 14 bases between.

The rearrangement joins TRBV6-5 to TRBJ2-7; possibly TRBD1 for D (6 bases). The TCR was taken from a woman in her 70s with acute or convalescent COVID-19. Sequencing was carried out using peripheral blood. The CDR3 reads CASPPKGDEQYF. CDR3 nucleotide sequence: TGTGCCAGTCCCCCAAAGGGGGACGAGCAGTACTTC.